This TCR beta chain came from a study of cytomegalovirus exposure and HLA in healthy donors. Study-level points and caveats: Highly shared sequence variants in one cluster were likely a sequencing artifact. Reported findings show TCR beta sequences accurately forecast HLA-A and HLA-B alleles in most subjects. In an earlier analysis, productive rearrangement rates for most beta V segments clustered near 87% or 30%.

As to this clone: Its cognate antigen is unknown.

Germline CDR1 is SGHNT and CDR2 is YYREEE (reference sequence). CDR3 length: 16 residues. The junction had 7 bases not matched to a gene; V was cut back by 4 bases and J by 1 base. The donors (healthy individuals) were bone marrow donors. Primers included in the PCR were 60 Vbeta and 13 Jbeta primers. The repertoire was sequenced with immunoSEQ multiplex PCR; TCRdb's copy has only in-frame clones and lacks some. The table records about 140,000 clones, over 60% of them present only once. Sequencing was done on a sample of PBMCs. V usage is TRBV5-4 and J usage is TRBJ2-2; 7 nucleotides line up with TRBD2. The sequence was obtained from a woman between 45 and 60 years old in good health and CMV-seronegative. The chain's CDR3 is CASSLGRGRNTGELFF. The CDR3 DNA reads TGTGCCAGCAGCCTAGGGCGCGGGAGGAACACCGGGGAGCTGTTTTTT.